This entry describes one T cell receptor (beta chain). Its antigen is undetermined. Germline V gene sequence: CDR1 LNHNV, CDR2 YYDKDF (reference sequence). CDR3 size: 13 residues. Trimming removed 8 bases at V and 1 base at J, with 10 bases between. Generated by immunoSEQ multiplex PCR, the TCRdb table keeps only in-frame clones and is missing some. The sample lists 55,000 to 75,000 clones; about 81% were seen once. These data are taken from a study of OX40 agonist ivuxolimab in advanced cancers. Overall study: Patients were dosed intravenously with ivuxolimab at 0.01 to 10 mg/kg every 2 weeks. People who had prior anti-PD-1, anti-PD-L1 or anti-CTLA-4 therapy could take part, and around 40% had some. Notes on the study in general: Patients who responded partially at 0.1-3.0 mg/kg showed clonal expansion ranking among the lowest. Expanded clones tended on average to be more numerous among CD8+ T cells than CD4+.

Material: CD4+ or CD8+ T cells sorted from blood, obtained in a trial of the OX40 agonist ivuxolimab. The rearrangement links TRBV15 to TRBJ2-3; D may be TRBD1 or TRBD2 (6 bases each). This TCR came from an adult with an advanced solid tumor such as melanoma, head and neck, liver or kidney cancer. CDR3 sequence (DNA): TGTGCCACCCGGAGGGGGGGCACAGATACGCAGTATTTT. Encoded protein: CATRRGGTDTQYF. Complete variable domain (other parts from reference TRBV15 and TRBJ2-3): DAMVIQNPRYQVTQFGKPVTLSCSQTLNHNVMYWYQQKSSQAPKLLFHYYDKDFNNEADTPDNFQSRRPNTSFCFLDIRSPGLGDTAMYLCATRRGGTDTQYFGPGTRLTVL.